In this sample, the clone carrying this TCR beta chain turned up many times. The antigen remains unidentified. From germline, CDR1 is LNHNV and CDR2 YYDKDF (reference sequence). V lost 0 bases, J lost 5 bases, and 14 bases stayed unmatched. The CDR3 loop spans 18 amino acids. The entire patient cohort was treatment-naive prior to thyroid surgery. TCRdb re-called the PCR reads via MiXCR. The sample contains around 30,000 clones, around 15% of which appear only once. This sample is part of a study of metastatic and nonmetastatic thyroid tumors. Study as a whole: Blood and tumor or nodule tissue repertoires from malignant and benign thyroid patients were compared. Study-wide findings and caveats: When malignant thyroid tumors were compared with benign nodules, TCR beta diversity was reportedly significantly higher in the malignant tumors. This held in both blood and tumor samples.

The chain has TRBV15 and TRBJ2-3; 7 nucleotides line up with TRBD2. Sequencing was done on a sample of blood. This sequence originates from a female donor with papillary thyroid cancer or a benign thyroid nodule (not recorded which). Some clones in this sample may be carry-over from other donors' samples. The CDR3 DNA reads as TGTGCCACCAGCAGAGATTATCCCCTGGAAAGCGGGGTAGATACGCAGTATTTT. Protein product: CATSRDYPLESGVDTQYF. Drawing the rest from reference TRBV15 and TRBJ2-3, the complete variable domain is DAMVIQNPRYQVTQFGKPVTLSCSQTLNHNVMYWYQQKSSQAPKLLFHYYDKDFNNEADTPDNFQSRRPNTSFCFLDIRSPGLGDTAMYLCATSRDYPLESGVDTQYFGPGTRLTVL.